This T cell receptor (beta chain) was identified in a study of post-analysis software for immune sequencing data. Study-wide results and limits: People with multiple sclerosis had a significantly lower normalized Chao1 diversity than controls did. In patients, five or six TRBV segments were more frequent than in controls, with TRBV5-6, TRBV5-1 and TRBV20-1 among them.

The CDR3 length is 20 residues. Per germline, CDR1 SGHRS and CDR2 YFSETQ. V lost 1 base and J lost 1; bases outside the gene matches: 19. TCR beta libraries were prepared from cDNA with unique molecular identifiers. Yield was roughly 0.5 million cDNA molecules from around 0.96 to 9.9 million T cells. TCRdb reanalysed the PCR reads using MiXCR and keeps one entry per CDR3 protein. Of over 300,000 distinct CDR3 sequences in the sample, roughly 30% were seen once. For this clonotype: Antigen: not known.

The sequenced sample was blood. The source of this sequence is a girl between 10 and 17 years old with multiple sclerosis. The chain combines TRBV5-1 with TRBJ2-5; 7 bases agree with TRBD2. CDR3 protein: CASSLPIGTTVSFSQETQYF. Here the CDR3 DNA reads TGCGCCAGCAGCTTGCCGATCGGGACTACCGTATCTTTCTCCCAAGAGACCCAGTACTTC. The complete variable domain, with remaining parts taken from reference TRBV5-1 and TRBJ2-5, reads KAGVTQTPRYLIKTRGQQVTLSCSPISGHRSVSWYQQTPGQGLQFLFEYFSETQRNKGNFPGRFSGRQFSNSRSEMNVSTLELGDSALYLCASSLPIGTTVSFSQETQYFGPGTRLLVL.